This T cell receptor (beta chain) comes out of a study of TIL therapy for anti-PD-1-resistant metastatic lung cancer. The libraries were made with immunoSEQ v3. Sequenced by immunoSEQ multiplex PCR; TCRdb stores in-frame clones only, minus some. This table holds about 14,000 clones, less than 75% found once. Regarding time point: pre-treatment sample, taken before nivolumab and TIL therapy. Tumor tissue came from excised metastases, mostly pleural nodules or supraclavicular lymph nodes. This CDR3 contains 14 residues. This chain uses TRBV1 with TRBJ2-4; TRBD2 was called by the table and not checked on the DNA. TRBV1 is a listed pseudogene. The receptor comes from a woman aged 30-79 years with non-small cell lung cancer. This sample comprised tumor tissue, obtained at baseline. The CDR3 reads CTSSQDSGRNIQYF. CDR3 nucleotide sequence: TGCACCAGCAGCCAAGATAGCGGGAGAAACATTCAGTACTTC.